One and the same sample provided the 31 T cell receptor beta chains below, sequenced in a study of T cells in Graves' hyperthyroidism and ophthalmopathy. The TCR beta CDR3 regions underwent amplification using RNA transcripts as the source. The primer set for the first-round RT-PCR of the TCR CDR3 was HTBI. TCRdb reprocessed the multiplex PCR reads with MiXCR, giving one entry per CDR3 protein. There are approximately 590,000 distinct CDR3 sequences in the sample; more than 15% occur only once, and under 7.5% lies in the top ten. The source material was blood. These receptors all stem from a young woman with Graves' hyperthyroidism.

This clonotype was counted ten times or more. CDR3 in DNA: TGTGCCAGCTCGCGACAGGGGAAATACGAGCAGTACTTC. Translation: CASSRQGKYEQYF. The chain uses TRBV18 and TRBJ2-7; 8 nucleotides line up with TRBD1. This CDR3 is 13 amino acids long. Trimming at V came to 6 bases and at J to 4 bases, leaving 5 bases not matched to a gene. Germline lookup yields CDR1 KGHSH and CDR2 LQKENI. The full variable domain, with the rest looked up from reference TRBV18 and TRBJ2-7, is NAGVMQNPRHLVRRRGQEARLRCSPMKGHSHVYWYRQLPEEGLKFMVYLQKENIIDESGMPKERFSAEFPKEGPSILRIQQVVRGDSAAYFCASSRQGKYEQYFGPGTRLTVT.

The sample holds a few counts of this clonotype. The rearrangement joins TRBV5-6 to TRBJ2-7, with unresolved D. V was pared by 4 bases and J by 6 bases, with 20 bases between. Germline V gene lookup returns CDR1 SGHDT and CDR2 YYEEEE. CDR3 size: 15 residues. The CDR3 reads CASSLILDGFTEQYF. The CDR3 DNA reads TGTGCCAGCAGCCTAATTTTGGACGGCTTCACCGAGCAGTACTTC.

The rearrangement joins TRBV5-5 to TRBJ1-3, with TRBD1 as a possible D gene (6 bases). Trimming pared 4 bases from V and 0 bases from J, leaving 17 bases between. The CDR3 contains 17 residues. CDR1 is SGHKS, CDR2 YYEKEE, per germline (reference sequence). CDR3 loop: CASSIVFGGPSGNTIYF. For the CDR3, the DNA is TGTGCCAGCAGCATCGTCTTCGGGGGCCCCTCTGGAAACACCATATATTTT.

The V call is TRBV9, the J call TRBJ1-2; 7 positions match TRBD1. J lost 4 bases, V lost 3 bases, and 15 bases had no gene match. The CDR3 covers 17 residues. Germline V CDR1 and CDR2: SGDLS, YYNGEE. CDR3 amino acids: CASSGWGRGLNIYGYTF. CDR3 DNA sequence: TGTGCCAGCAGCGGATGGGGTAGGGGGCTAAATATCTATGGCTACACCTTC.

This clonotype has at least ten counts. The CDR3 is CSASWPGLASNEQFF. The CDR3 nucleotides read TGCAGTGCTAGCTGGCCGGGACTAGCGTCCAATGAGCAGTTCTTC. The chain carries TRBV20-1 and TRBJ2-1, with TRBD2 matching over 10 bases. The CDR3 extends over 15 amino acids. CDR1 and CDR2 from the germline V gene are DFQATT and SNEGSKA (reference sequence). V was clipped by 3 bases and J by 6 bases; unmatched bases: 8.

This clonotype has a count of ten or more. The chain couples TRBV12-3 or TRBV12-4 to TRBJ2-1; D gene uncertain. The CDR3 has 17 residues. The ends were cut back, 3 bases at V and 8 bases at J, with 23 bases in the middle. The CDR3 loop is CASSFPFFNPTTDEQFF. The CDR3 region has the DNA TGTGCCAGCAGTTTCCCCTTCTTTAACCCGACCACGGATGAGCAGTTCTTC.

V gene TRBV6-1 combines with J gene TRBJ2-2; 7 positions match TRBD2. The CDR3 loop spans 16 amino acids. The germline CDR1 and CDR2 sequences are MNHNS and SASEGT. Trimming at V came to 6 bases and at J to 1 base, leaving 8 bases not matched to a gene. For the CDR3, the DNA is TGTGCCAGCAGATCCGGACTAGTCGGGAACACCGGGGAGCTGTTTTTT. Its translation: CASRSGLVGNTGELFF.

With regard to this clonotype: At one end the junction does not follow the germline gene, possibly because of a read error. This chain uses TRBV3-1 with TRBJ2-2; a possible D gene is TRBD2 (6 bases). Germline V gene lookup returns CDR1 LGHDT and CDR2 YNNKEL (reference sequence). The CDR3 has 12 amino acids. The CDR3 spells CASSQVDGGLFF. CDR3 nucleotides: TGTGCCAGCAGCCAAGTCGACGGGGGGCTGTTTTTT.

The rearrangement joins TRBV5-1 to TRBJ2-2, with D unresolved. V shed 0 bases and J shed 3 bases, with 6 bases lying between them. Germline lookup yields CDR1 SGHRS and CDR2 YFSETQ. This CDR3 has 14 amino acids. The CDR3 sequence: CASSLVLYTGELFF. CDR3 nucleotides: TGCGCCAGCAGCTTGGTACTATACACCGGGGAGCTGTTTTTT.

This clonotype was seen many times. This chain uses TRBV7-6 with TRBJ2-2; 9 positions match TRBD2. CDR1 is SGHVS and CDR2 is FNYEAQ in the germline V gene. The CDR3 sequence is 16 residues long. V lost 2 bases, J lost 9 bases, and 10 bases stayed unmatched. The CDR3 bases are TGTGCCAGCAGCTTACGGGCTAGCGGGGAAGATAGGGAGCTGTTTTTT. Protein: CASSLRASGEDRELFF.

This clonotype was counted between two and nine times. J is TRBJ2-3 and V is TRBV6-2 or TRBV6-3, with TRBD1 matching 7 bases. Germline V CDR1 and CDR2: MNHEY, SVGEGT. This CDR3 spans 19 amino acids. The trim removed 2 bases at V and 1 base at J, leaving 15 bases unmatched. The CDR3 nucleotides are TGTGCCAGCAGTTACCCCCGACCCACGACAGGGAAAGGCACAGATACGCAGTATTTT. The encoded protein is CASSYPRPTTGKGTDTQYF.

A remark on this clonotype: A clone one base away is much larger, so this may be a read error. The chain recombines TRBV12-3 or TRBV12-4 with TRBJ1-2; perhaps TRBD1 as D (5 bases). The CDR3 is made up of 12 amino acids. CDR3 in DNA: TGTGCCAGCAGTTTTTCGGGGCTTGGCTGCACCTTC. Protein: CASSFSGLGCTF.

This chain joins TRBV5-5 and TRBJ1-2; a possible D gene is TRBD1 (5 bases). The CDR3 loop spans 16 amino acids. Trimming removed 0 bases at V and 5 bases at J, with 17 bases between. Germline lookup yields CDR1 SGHKS and CDR2 YYEKEE (reference sequence). CDR3 in DNA: TGTGCCAGCAGCTTGGCCTTGGGCCGGGGGTCTTATGGCTACACCTTC. Amino acid sequence: CASSLALGRGSYGYTF.

This clonotype was recorded at least ten times. This chain links TRBV3-1 with TRBJ2-3, with D unresolved. The CDR3 consists of 16 residues. Germline-derived CDR1 and CDR2 are LGHDT and YNNKEL (reference sequence). Trimming stripped 1 base from V and 0 bases from J, with 11 bases between. CDR3 sequence (DNA): TGTGCCAGCAGCCAAGTTGAGTTACAAAGCACAGATACGCAGTATTTT. Translation gives CASSQVELQSTDTQYF.

The chain combines TRBV10-3 with TRBJ2-5; 9 positions match TRBD1. CDR1 and CDR2 from the germline V gene are ENHRY and SYGVKD. The CDR3 has 13 amino acids. V shed 10 bases, J shed 5 bases, and the junction held 8 bases outside the gene matches. CDR3 sequence reads: CATRDRDGETQYF. As DNA, the CDR3 is TGTGCCACCCGGGACAGGGATGGGGAGACCCAGTACTTC.

This clonotype has a count of ten or more. This sequence joins TRBV3-1 and TRBJ1-1; tentative D call: TRBD1 (5 bases). Germline loops: CDR1 LGHDT, CDR2 YNNKEL (reference sequence). V lost 7 bases to trimming and J lost 5 bases, with 17 bases between them. This CDR3 contains 14 residues. The CDR3 DNA sequence: TGTGCCAGCATGCTTCAGGGAGTCGGGACTGAAGCTTTCTTT. Protein: CASMLQGVGTEAFF.

The J gene is TRBJ2-2, the V gene TRBV6-1; a weak D match, TRBD2 (5 bases). The CDR3 is made up of 14 amino acids. Trimming cost V 6 bases and J 5 bases, with 13 bases left between them. CDR1 and CDR2 (germline): MNHNS, SASEGT. CDR3 nucleotides: TGTGCCAGCAGAGTGGGAGTATGGACCGGGGAGCTGTTTTTT. The encoded protein is CASRVGVWTGELFF.

The sample holds a few counts of this clonotype. This rearrangement joins TRBV12-3 or TRBV12-4 to TRBJ2-7; D possibly corresponds to TRBD2 (5 bases). Deletions cut 2 bases from V and 5 bases from J, with 19 bases between. This CDR3 comprises 16 residues. The CDR3 sequence: CASSLFFTSASNEQYF. CDR3 in DNA: TGTGCCAGCAGTTTATTTTTTACTAGTGCGTCCAACGAGCAGTACTTC.

The table lists this clonotype with many counts. This chain uses TRBV29-1 with TRBJ2-7; D ambiguous. Trimming removed 7 bases from V and 3 bases from J, with 22 bases in between. CDR3 length equals 15 residues. Looked up from germline, CDR1 is SQVTM and CDR2 is ANQGSEA. CDR3 coding DNA: TGCAGCGCCGAAGGCGGCAGAGCACCTAACTACGAGCAGTACTTC. It translates to CSAEGGRAPNYEQYF.

This clonotype was found many times. The chain has TRBV6-2 or TRBV6-3 and TRBJ2-1, with D perhaps TRBD1 (5 bases). From germline, CDR1 is MNHEY and CDR2 SVGEGT. Trimming shortened V by 6 bases and J by 4 bases, and 10 bases separated the two germline ends. CDR3 length equals 13 residues. The CDR3 region is CASSQTEYNEQFF. The CDR3 nucleotides read TGTGCCAGCAGCCAGACAGAATACAATGAGCAGTTCTTC.

This clonotype was observed at least ten times. This sequence joins TRBV20-1 and TRBJ2-1, with D uncertain. There are 15 residues in the CDR3. The ends were cut back, 5 bases at V and 0 bases at J, with 14 bases in the middle. Germline lookup yields CDR1 DFQATT and CDR2 SNEGSKA (reference sequence). The CDR3 region has the DNA TGCAGTGCTGATTACGGTTCCAACTCCTACAATGAGCAGTTCTTC. Translating gives CSADYGSNSYNEQFF.

This clonotype appeared many times. The chain couples TRBV7-2 to TRBJ2-1; 8 bases are shared with TRBD2. This CDR3 is built from 15 residues. J lost 8 bases, V lost 1 base, and 7 bases had no gene match. Germline CDR1 is SGHTA and CDR2 is FQGNSA. The CDR3 DNA reads as TGTGCCAGCAGCTTAGGGGCAGGACTAGCCCATGAGCAGTTCTTC. This codes for CASSLGAGLAHEQFF.

This clonotype was counted ten times or more. The chain couples TRBV20-1 to TRBJ2-7; tentatively, D is TRBD1 or TRBD2 (5 bases each). The CDR3 length is 13 residues. Trimming stripped 5 bases from V and 0 bases from J, with 11 bases between. Germline V gives CDR1 DFQATT, CDR2 SNEGSKA (reference sequence). The CDR3 region is CSAPRDVSYEQYF. DNA for the CDR3: TGCAGTGCTCCACGGGACGTCTCCTACGAGCAGTACTTC.

This clonotype has a count of ten or more. The chain recombines TRBV3-1 with TRBJ2-3; 12 nucleotides align to TRBD2. This CDR3 contains 17 residues. The ends lost 4 bases at V and 2 bases at J; junction bases unmatched: 7. The germline gives CDR1 LGHDT, CDR2 YNNKEL (reference sequence). CDR3 sequence: CASSLRTSGVITDTQYF. CDR3 DNA sequence: TGTGCCAGCAGCCTCCGGACTAGCGGGGTTATCACAGATACGCAGTATTTT.

The table lists this clonotype with a count of one. The genes are TRBV9 and TRBJ2-2, with 12 bases lining up with TRBD2. The CDR3 contains 18 residues. V gave up 1 base and J gave up 2 bases; unmatched junction bases: 6. Germline lookup yields CDR1 SGDLS and CDR2 YYNGEE. CDR3 in amino acids: CASSVRASGRVNTGELFF. The CDR3 nucleotides are TGTGCCAGCAGCGTAAGGGCTAGCGGGAGGGTCAACACCGGGGAGCTGTTTTTT.

This clonotype was found many times. The gene calls are TRBV5-1 and TRBJ2-7, with D maybe TRBD2 (6 bases). The V and J ends lost 7 bases and 1 base respectively, with 12 bases between them. The CDR3 extends over 13 amino acids. Germline CDR1 reads SGHRS; CDR2 reads YFSETQ. CDR3 nucleotide sequence: TGCGCCAGCCGCGACGGGGGTTCCTACGAGCAGTACTTC. Its translation is CASRDGGSYEQYF.

This clonotype was counted many times. A single base separates this from a much larger clone, so it may be a read error. The chain joins TRBV20-1 to TRBJ2-1; 7 nucleotides align to TRBD2. Per the germline V gene, CDR1 is DFQATT and CDR2 is SNEGSKA (reference sequence). The CDR3 consists of 16 residues. The CDR3 loop is CSALEAGRPSSNEQSF. In nucleotides, the CDR3 is TGCAGTGCTCTGGAAGCGGGACGCCCGTCGTCCAATGAGCAGTCCTTC.

In the case of this clonotype: Being one base from a much bigger clone, this may be a read error. The V gene is TRBV5-1, the J gene TRBJ2-1, with D possibly TRBD2 on 5 matching bases. CDR1 is SGHRS and CDR2 is YFSETQ in the germline V gene. Trimming shortened V by 5 bases and J by 9 bases, and 15 bases separated the two germline ends. The CDR3 length is 13 residues. CDR3 sequence reads: CASSGTGNREQFF. The CDR3 DNA follows: TGCGCCAGCAGTGGAACGGGAAACCGTGAGCAGTTCTTC.

Here the CDR3 reads CASSLVGFGNQPQHF. Written as DNA, the CDR3 is TGTGCCAGCAGCTTAGTAGGGTTTGGCAATCAGCCCCAGCATTTT. V and J are TRBV7-6 and TRBJ1-5; D not certain. CDR1 SGHVS and CDR2 FNYEAQ come from the germline V gene. The CDR3 covers 15 residues. The germline V and J ends were trimmed by 1 base and 2 bases, with 9 bases remaining between them.

Of note for this clonotype: Given a much more abundant clone one base away, this may be a read error. The genes are TRBV30 and TRBJ1-2, with no clear D. V was trimmed by 2 bases and J by 5 bases, leaving 9 bases between them. The CDR3 consists of 12 residues. CDR1 and CDR2 from the germline V gene are GTSNPN and SVGIG (reference sequence). The CDR3 protein is CAWSPHGYGYTF. The CDR3 region has the DNA TGTGCCTGGAGTCCTCATGGATATGGCTACACCTTC.

This clonotype was picked up many times. The V gene is TRBV7-2, the J gene TRBJ1-2; maybe TRBD1 (5 bases). Trimming left V 3 bases short and J 8 bases short, with 16 bases between. This CDR3 region has 14 residues. Looked up from germline, CDR1 is SGHTA and CDR2 is FQGNSA. The CDR3 protein is CASSFPSGLKGYTF. The CDR3 DNA sequence: TGTGCCAGCAGCTTTCCTTCGGGGCTAAAGGGCTACACCTTC.